This T cell receptor (beta chain) was recovered during a study of T cell responses to AZD1222 COVID-19 vaccine. At the level of the study: Pooled together were second doses at about 4 or about 12 weeks.

Profiling relied on immunoSEQ multiplex PCR, and the TCRdb table lists in-frame clones only, not all of them. The sample shows around 95,000 clones, around 90% of them seen only once. As concerns this clone: The antigen remains unidentified.

CDR1 and CDR2 (germline): MGHRA, YSYEKL. This CDR3 is 15 amino acids long. V was cut by 0 bases and J by 4 bases, with 12 bases left in between. Study-wide findings and caveats: Increases in Spike-specific TCR breadth and depth were seen after two AZD1222 doses.

The V and J genes are TRBV4-1 and TRBJ1-2, with D possibly being TRBD1 (5 bases). The sequences come from peripheral blood, collected on day 0 of AZD1222 vaccination. The receptor's source is an adult in good health. As DNA, the CDR3 is TGCGCCAGCAGCCAAGATAAGGGACTGATCTATGGCTACACCTTC. This translates into CASSQDKGLIYGYTF.